These 11 T cell receptor beta chains were sequenced from one sample in a study of blood T cells in healthy people across ages. Primers used in a second PCR of about 6 to 11 cycles were a sample-barcoded 5' primer and a J-beta primer mix. TCRdb itself ran the 5' RACE reads through MiXCR, one entry per CDR3 protein. This sample carries 1.4 million or so distinct CDR3 sequences, roughly two fifths of them seen once, and the ten largest clones take approximately 4%. What was sequenced was blood. Receptor source: a woman between 18 and 29 years old in good health.

The CDR3 region has the DNA TGTGCCAGCAGCCGAGATGACTTAGGCAATCAGCCCCAGCATTTT. This sequence encodes CASSRDDLGNQPQHF. The rearrangement joins TRBV9 to TRBJ1-5, with unresolved D. Trimming cost V 4 bases and J 2 bases, with 13 bases left between them. Germline CDR1 SGDLS, CDR2 YYNGEE. This CDR3 is 15 amino acids long.

Only a few counts were recorded for this clonotype. The V call is TRBV7-9, the J call TRBJ2-1, with D possibly being TRBD2 (5 bases). This CDR3 has 13 amino acids. V was shortened by 7 bases and J by 9 bases, with 16 bases between the two germline ends. CDR1 and CDR2 (germline): SEHNR, FQNEAQ (reference sequence). The CDR3, as DNA: TGTGCCAGCACCGGGGAAGCTAGGAGTGAGCAGTTCTTC. Amino acids: CASTGEARSEQFF.

V is TRBV20-1 and J is TRBJ1-2; possibly TRBD1 for D (6 bases). Germline V gives CDR1 DFQATT, CDR2 SNEGSKA (reference sequence). This CDR3 is built from 14 residues. Trimming cost V 6 bases and J 11 bases, with 25 bases left between them. CDR3 protein: CSAAGGRRVLGYTF. The CDR3 DNA is TGCAGTGCGGCCGGGGGGCGGCGGGTTTTAGGGTACACCTTC.

This clonotype was seen only a few times. The V gene is TRBV4-3, the J gene TRBJ1-2; D call uncertain. The CDR3 extends over 15 amino acids. V gave up 0 bases and J gave up 0 bases, with 8 bases separating them. CDR1 and CDR2 (germline): LGHNA, YSLEER. The CDR3 loop is CASSQDVGANYGYTF. The CDR3 DNA sequence: TGCGCCAGCAGCCAAGATGTGGGCGCTAACTATGGCTACACCTTC.

The chain employs TRBV4-3 and TRBJ1-4, with D perhaps TRBD1 (6 bases). V was shortened by 1 base and J by 2 bases, with 11 bases between the two germline ends. Germline values: CDR1 LGHNA, CDR2 YSLEER. The CDR3 is made up of 16 amino acids. The CDR3 sequence: CASSQVLDSTNEKLFF. As DNA, the CDR3 is TGCGCCAGCAGCCAAGTTTTGGACAGCACTAATGAAAAACTGTTTTTT.

V gene TRBV6-5 combines with J gene TRBJ2-2; 10 positions match TRBD2. The CDR3 consists of 16 residues. Germline values: CDR1 MNHEY, CDR2 SVGAGI. V shed 6 bases, J shed 7 bases, and the junction held 11 bases outside the gene matches. CDR3 in DNA: TGTGCCAGCAGGAATTATCTAGCGGGAGTCATCGGGGAGCTGTTTTTT. Translating gives CASRNYLAGVIGELFF.

The chain employs TRBV15 and TRBJ1-2; D call uncertain. The CDR3 is 14 amino acids. Looked up from germline, CDR1 is LNHNV and CDR2 is YYDKDF (reference sequence). The V end lost 5 bases, the J end lost 5 bases, and 15 bases lay between the germline ends. This CDR3 reads CATSGYGRLYGYTF. DNA for the CDR3: TGTGCCACCAGCGGATACGGACGCCTGTATGGCTACACCTTC.

In DNA form, the CDR3 reads TGTGCCAGCAGCCCCTCGGGACAGGGGAACACCGGGGAGCTGTTTTTT. This sequence encodes CASSPSGQGNTGELFF. This chain connects TRBV6-5 to TRBJ2-2, with 9 nucleotides matching TRBD1. Germline V gene lookup returns CDR1 MNHEY and CDR2 SVGAGI. The CDR3 runs to 16 residues. Losses at the gene ends were 6 bases for V and 1 base for J; bases not matched to a gene: 6.

The V and J genes are TRBV24-1 and TRBJ2-2; TRBD1 agrees at 9 bases. V shed 0 bases, J shed 3 bases, and the junction held 1 base outside the gene matches. The CDR3 length is 16 residues. The germline gives CDR1 KGHDR, CDR2 SFDVKD. The DNA for the CDR3 is TGTGCCACCAGTGATTTGCGGACAGGGGACACCGGGGAGCTGTTTTTT. This codes for CATSDLRTGDTGELFF.

This clonotype was counted only a few times. The gene calls are TRBV12-3 or TRBV12-4 and TRBJ2-1; D not resolved. The CDR3 runs to 13 residues. The V gene lost 7 bases and the J gene lost 8 bases, with 15 bases spanning the gap. The CDR3 region has the DNA TGTGCCAGCACCCAACTCGGATCCTATGAGCAGTTCTTC. Translation gives CASTQLGSYEQFF.

CDR3 nucleotides: TGCAGTGCTAGAGCCCAGGGGGCTTGGAATCAGCCCCAGCATTTT. This codes for CSARAQGAWNQPQHF. V gene TRBV20-1 combines with J gene TRBJ1-5; TRBD1 matches at 8 bases. The CDR3 sequence is 15 residues long. With 1 base clipped from V and 4 bases from J, the junction kept 6 bases outside the gene matches. From germline, CDR1 is DFQATT and CDR2 SNEGSKA (reference sequence).